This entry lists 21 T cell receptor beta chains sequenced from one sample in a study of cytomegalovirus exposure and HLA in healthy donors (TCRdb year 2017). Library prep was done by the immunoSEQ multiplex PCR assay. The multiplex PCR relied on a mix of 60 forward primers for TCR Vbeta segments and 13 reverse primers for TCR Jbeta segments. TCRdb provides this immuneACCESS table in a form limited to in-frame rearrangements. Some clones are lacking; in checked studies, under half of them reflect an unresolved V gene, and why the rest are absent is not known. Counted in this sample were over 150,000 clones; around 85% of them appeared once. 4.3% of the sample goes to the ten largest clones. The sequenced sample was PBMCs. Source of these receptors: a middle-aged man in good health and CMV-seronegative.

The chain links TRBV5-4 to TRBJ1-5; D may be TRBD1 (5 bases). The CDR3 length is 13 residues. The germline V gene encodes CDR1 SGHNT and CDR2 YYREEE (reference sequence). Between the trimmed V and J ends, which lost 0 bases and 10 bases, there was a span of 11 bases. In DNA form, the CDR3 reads TGTGCCAGCAGCTTGGCCCTAGGGGAACCCCAGCATTTT. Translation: CASSLALGEPQHF. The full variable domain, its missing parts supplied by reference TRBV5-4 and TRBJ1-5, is ETGVTQSPTHLIKTRGQQVTLRCSSQSGHNTVSWYQQALGQGPQFIFQYYREEENGRGNFPPRFSGLQFPNYSSELNVNALELDDSALYLCASSLALGEPQHFGDGTRLSIL.

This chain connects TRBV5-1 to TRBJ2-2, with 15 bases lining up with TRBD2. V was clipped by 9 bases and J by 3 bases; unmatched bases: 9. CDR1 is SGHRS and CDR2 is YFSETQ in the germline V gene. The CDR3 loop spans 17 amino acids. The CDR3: CATHPGLAGGHTGELFF. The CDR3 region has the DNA TGCGCCACCCATCCGGGACTAGCGGGGGGCCACACCGGGGAGCTGTTTTTT.

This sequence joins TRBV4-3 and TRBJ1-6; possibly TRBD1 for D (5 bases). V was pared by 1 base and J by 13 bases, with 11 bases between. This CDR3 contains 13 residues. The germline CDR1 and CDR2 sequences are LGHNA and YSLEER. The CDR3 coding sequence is TGCGCCAGCAGCCAAGCAGGCGGGACCCCCCTCCACTTT. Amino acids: CASSQAGGTPLHF.

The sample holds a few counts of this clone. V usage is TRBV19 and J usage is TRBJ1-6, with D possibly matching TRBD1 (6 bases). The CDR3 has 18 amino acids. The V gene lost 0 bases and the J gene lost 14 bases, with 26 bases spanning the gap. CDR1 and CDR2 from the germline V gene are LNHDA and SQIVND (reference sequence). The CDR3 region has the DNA TGTGCCAGTAGTATAGACCGTGGCGCAGGGGCGTCATCCTCAGCCCTCCACTTT. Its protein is CASSIDRGAGASSSALHF.

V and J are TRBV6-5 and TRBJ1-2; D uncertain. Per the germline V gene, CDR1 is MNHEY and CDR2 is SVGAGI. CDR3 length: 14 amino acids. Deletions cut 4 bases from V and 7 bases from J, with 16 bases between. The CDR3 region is CASSFQSGSGGYTF. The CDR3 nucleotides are TGTGCCAGCAGTTTCCAATCGGGTTCGGGTGGCTACACCTTC.

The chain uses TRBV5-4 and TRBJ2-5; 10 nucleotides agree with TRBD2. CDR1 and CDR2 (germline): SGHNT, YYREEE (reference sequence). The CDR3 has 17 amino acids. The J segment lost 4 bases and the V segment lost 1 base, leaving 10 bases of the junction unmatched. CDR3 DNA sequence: TGTGCCAGCAGCTTGTCTCGGAGCGGGGGGGCACGAGAGACCCAGTACTTC. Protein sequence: CASSLSRSGGARETQYF.

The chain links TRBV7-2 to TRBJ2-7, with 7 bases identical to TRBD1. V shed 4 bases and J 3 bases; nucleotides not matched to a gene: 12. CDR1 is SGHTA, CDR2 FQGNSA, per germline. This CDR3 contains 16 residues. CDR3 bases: TGTGCCAGCAGCTCCATCGGACAGGCCCAAGACTACGAGCAGTACTTC. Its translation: CASSSIGQAQDYEQYF.

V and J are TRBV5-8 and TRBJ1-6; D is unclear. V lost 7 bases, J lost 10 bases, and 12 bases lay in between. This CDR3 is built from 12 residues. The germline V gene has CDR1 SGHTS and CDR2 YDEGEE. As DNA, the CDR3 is TGTGCCAGCTTGCTAGAGGCATCACCCCTCCACTTT. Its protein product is CASLLEASPLHF.

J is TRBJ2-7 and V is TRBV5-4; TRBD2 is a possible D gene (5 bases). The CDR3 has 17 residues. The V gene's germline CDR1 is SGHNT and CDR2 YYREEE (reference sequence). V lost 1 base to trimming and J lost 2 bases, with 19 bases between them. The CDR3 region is CASSLNGGLFTPYEQYF. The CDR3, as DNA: TGTGCCAGCAGCTTGAATGGTGGACTTTTTACTCCCTACGAGCAGTACTTC.

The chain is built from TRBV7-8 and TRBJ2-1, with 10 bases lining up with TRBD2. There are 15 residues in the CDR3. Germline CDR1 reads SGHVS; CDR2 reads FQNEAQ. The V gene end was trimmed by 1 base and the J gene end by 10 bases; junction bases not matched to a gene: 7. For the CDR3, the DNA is TGTGCCAGCAGCTTAGAAGCGGGGGGGTCGAAGGAGCAGTTCTTC. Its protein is CASSLEAGGSKEQFF.

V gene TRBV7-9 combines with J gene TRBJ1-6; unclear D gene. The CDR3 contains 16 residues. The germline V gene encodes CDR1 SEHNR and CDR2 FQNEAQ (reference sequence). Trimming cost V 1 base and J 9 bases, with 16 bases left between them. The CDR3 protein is CASSLDEGGAGSPLHF. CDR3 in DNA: TGTGCCAGCAGCTTAGATGAAGGAGGAGCCGGTTCACCCCTCCACTTT.

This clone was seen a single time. Here the CDR3 reads CAVLGPGDTDTQYF. CDR3 in DNA: TGTGCCGTTTTGGGGCCAGGGGACACAGATACGCAGTATTTT. J is TRBJ2-3 and V is TRBV27; D possibly corresponds to TRBD1 (6 bases). Trimming cost V 11 bases and J 2 bases, with 17 bases left between them. The CDR3 extends over 14 amino acids. CDR1 and CDR2 from the germline V gene are MNHEY and SMNVEV (reference sequence).

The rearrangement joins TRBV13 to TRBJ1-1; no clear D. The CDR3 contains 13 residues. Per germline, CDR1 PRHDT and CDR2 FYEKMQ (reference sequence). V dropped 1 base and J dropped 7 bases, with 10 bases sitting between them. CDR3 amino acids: CASSLAGRHEAFF. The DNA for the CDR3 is TGTGCCAGCAGCTTAGCTGGGCGTCATGAAGCTTTCTTT.

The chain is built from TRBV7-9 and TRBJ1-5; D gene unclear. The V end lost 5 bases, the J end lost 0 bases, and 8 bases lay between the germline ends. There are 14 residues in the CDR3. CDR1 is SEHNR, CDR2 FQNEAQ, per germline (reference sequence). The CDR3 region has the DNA TGTGCCAGCAGCCCTATATATAGCAATCAGCCCCAGCATTTT. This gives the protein CASSPIYSNQPQHF.

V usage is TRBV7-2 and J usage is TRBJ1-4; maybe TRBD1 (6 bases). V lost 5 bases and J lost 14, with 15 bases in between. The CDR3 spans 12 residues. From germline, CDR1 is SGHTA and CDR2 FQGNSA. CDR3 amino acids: CASSEYTGKLFF. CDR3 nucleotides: TGTGCCAGCAGCGAGTACACAGGGAAGCTGTTTTTT.

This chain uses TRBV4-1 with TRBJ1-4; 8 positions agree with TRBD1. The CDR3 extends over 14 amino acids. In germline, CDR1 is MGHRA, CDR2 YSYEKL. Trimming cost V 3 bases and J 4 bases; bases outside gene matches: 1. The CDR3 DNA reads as TGCGCCAGCAGCCAGACAGGGGATAATGAAAAACTGTTTTTT. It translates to CASSQTGDNEKLFF.

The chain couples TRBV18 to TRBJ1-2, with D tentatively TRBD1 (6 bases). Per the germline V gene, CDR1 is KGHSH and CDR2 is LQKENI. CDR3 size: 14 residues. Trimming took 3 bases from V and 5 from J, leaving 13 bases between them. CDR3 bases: TGTGCCAGCTCACCGCGGGGGGCTCAGTATGGCTACACCTTC. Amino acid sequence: CASSPRGAQYGYTF.

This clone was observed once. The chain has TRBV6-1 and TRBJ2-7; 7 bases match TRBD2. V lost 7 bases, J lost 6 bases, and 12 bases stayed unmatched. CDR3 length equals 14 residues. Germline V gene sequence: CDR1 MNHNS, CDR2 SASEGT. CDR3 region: CASNSGVGWGEQYF. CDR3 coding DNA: TGTGCCAGCAACAGCGGGGTGGGGTGGGGCGAGCAGTACTTC.

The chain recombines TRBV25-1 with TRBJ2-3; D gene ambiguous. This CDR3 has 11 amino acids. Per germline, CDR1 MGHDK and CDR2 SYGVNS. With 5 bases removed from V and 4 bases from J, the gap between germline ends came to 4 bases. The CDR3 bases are TGTGCCAGCAGTACATCAGATACGCAGTATTTT. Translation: CASSTSDTQYF.

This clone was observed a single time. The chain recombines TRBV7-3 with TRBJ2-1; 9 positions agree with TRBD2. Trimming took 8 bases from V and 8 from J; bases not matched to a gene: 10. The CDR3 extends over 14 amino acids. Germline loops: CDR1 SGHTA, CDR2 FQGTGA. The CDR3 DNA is TGTGCCAGCGCGGCGGGGGGGCCGATCGATGAGCAGTTCTTC. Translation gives CASAAGGPIDEQFF.

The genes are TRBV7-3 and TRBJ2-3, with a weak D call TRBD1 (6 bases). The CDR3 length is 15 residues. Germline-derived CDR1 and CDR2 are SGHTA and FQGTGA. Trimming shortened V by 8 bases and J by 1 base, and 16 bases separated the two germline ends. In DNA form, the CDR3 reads TGTGCCAGCTCCATTCAGGGGTCGGGCACAGATACGCAGTATTTT. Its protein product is CASSIQGSGTDTQYF.